These 24 T cell receptor beta chains share one sample of origin, sequenced in a study of cytomegalovirus exposure and HLA in healthy donors. The PCR was carried out with 60 Vbeta primers and 13 Jbeta primers. Data came from immunoSEQ multiplex PCR; TCRdb stores just in-frame clones and leaves some out. This sample has tens of thousands of clones; 66% occur once, and the top ten carry roughly 18%. Sequencing was performed on PBMCs. The receptor source for this set is a man in his forties or fifties in good health and CMV-seropositive.

The genes are TRBV6-5 and TRBJ1-6; D is unclear. CDR3 length: 15 residues. Germline CDR1 is MNHEY and CDR2 is SVGAGI. Trimming pared 0 bases from V and 11 bases from J, leaving 14 bases between. The CDR3 coding sequence is TGTGCCAGCAGTTACTCTCAGGCCTCCGGGACACCCCTCCACTTT. It yields the protein CASSYSQASGTPLHF.

The table lists this clone with a few counts. This sequence joins TRBV4-3 and TRBJ2-5; maybe TRBD2 (7 bases). Trimming removed 0 bases at V and 4 bases at J, with 15 bases between. Germline V CDR1 and CDR2: LGHNA, YSLEER. The CDR3 has 16 amino acids. The CDR3 here is CASSQDVGGAGETQYF. CDR3 DNA sequence: TGCGCCAGCAGCCAAGACGTAGGGGGGGCGGGAGAGACCCAGTACTTC.

The chain links TRBV2 to TRBJ2-7; D perhaps matches TRBD1 (6 bases). This CDR3 contains 13 residues. Germline V lookup: CDR1 SNHLY, CDR2 FYNNEI. V was clipped by 6 bases and J by 0 bases, with 9 bases between them. The CDR3 coding sequence is TGTGCCAGCAGAAGGACAGCCTCCTACGAGCAGTACTTC. It translates to CASRRTASYEQYF.

The chain carries TRBV9 and TRBJ2-2, with D hard to call. The V end was cut by 0 bases, the J end by 6 bases, with 9 bases between. This CDR3 is built from 14 residues. Looked up from germline, CDR1 is SGDLS and CDR2 is YYNGEE. For the CDR3, the DNA is TGTGCCAGCAGCGTAGGAGGCTTGGCCGGGGAGCTGTTTTTT. Translated: CASSVGGLAGELFF.

This chain uses TRBV19 with TRBJ1-4, with D possibly TRBD1 on 5 matching bases. This CDR3 region has 14 residues. The V gene's germline CDR1 is LNHDA and CDR2 SQIVND (reference sequence). Trimming pared 6 bases from V and 2 bases from J, leaving 10 bases between. CDR3 loop: CASRRAGTNEKLFF. The CDR3 DNA sequence: TGTGCCAGTAGAAGGGCAGGGACTAATGAAAAACTGTTTTTT.

The chain combines TRBV19 with TRBJ2-4, with a tentative D call TRBD1 (6 bases). The length of the CDR3 is 16 residues. V lost 4 bases and J lost 1, with 14 bases in between. CDR1 is LNHDA and CDR2 is SQIVND in the germline V gene (reference sequence). CDR3 coding DNA: TGTGCCAGTAGTAGGCCAGGGGAGAGGGCCAAAAACATTCAGTACTTC. Translation: CASSRPGERAKNIQYF. The entire variable domain, with the rest obtained from reference TRBV19 and TRBJ2-4, is as follows: DGGITQSPKYLFRKEGQNVTLSCEQNLNHDAMYWYRQDPGQGLRLIYYSQIVNDFQKGDIAEGYSVSREKKESFPLTVTSAQKNPTAFYLCASSRPGERAKNIQYFGAGTRLSVL.

V usage is TRBV6-1 and J usage is TRBJ1-3; 7 bases are shared with TRBD1. Trimming took 6 bases from V and 4 from J; bases not matched to a gene: 6. There are 14 residues in the CDR3. Per germline, CDR1 MNHNS and CDR2 SASEGT. DNA for the CDR3: TGTGCCAGCAGAGCCGGGACAGCCGGAAACACCATATATTTT. Translated: CASRAGTAGNTIYF.

This chain connects TRBV7-2 to TRBJ2-3; possible D gene TRBD2, 6 bases. CDR3 length: 11 residues. The germline CDR1 and CDR2 sequences are SGHTA and FQGNSA. V was cut by 3 bases and J by 11 bases, with 9 bases left in between. For the CDR3, the DNA is TGTGCCAGCAGCTTGGGGGACTGGCAGTATTTT. It is translated as CASSLGDWQYF. The variable domain in full, completed from reference TRBV7-2 and TRBJ2-3, reads GAGVSQSPSNKVTEKGKDVELRCDPISGHTALYWYRQSLGQGLEFLIYFQGNSAPDKSGLPSDRFSAERTGGSVSTLTIQRTQQEDSAVYLCASSLGDWQYFGPGTRLTVL.

This clone came up a few times. V usage is TRBV2 and J usage is TRBJ2-7, with TRBD1 matching over 12 bases. The germline gives CDR1 SNHLY, CDR2 FYNNEI. Losses at the gene ends were 2 bases for V and 5 bases for J; bases not matched to a gene: 4. The CDR3 has 15 residues. CDR3 in DNA: TGTGCCAGCAGTGAACAGGGACAGGGGGCTGACGAGCAGTACTTC. Translating it yields CASSEQGQGADEQYF.

The chain combines TRBV10-3 with TRBJ1-6; perhaps TRBD1 as D (6 bases). V dropped 11 bases and J dropped 9 bases, with 17 bases sitting between them. Germline V gene lookup returns CDR1 ENHRY and CDR2 SYGVKD. The CDR3 extends over 13 amino acids. For the CDR3, the DNA is TGTGCCGGAACCCCAGGGGCGGGTTCACCCCTCCACTTT. Its protein product is CAGTPGAGSPLHF.

The V gene is TRBV2, the J gene TRBJ1-5, with 9 bases identical to TRBD1. Trimming took 6 bases from V and 7 from J; bases not matched to a gene: 4. Germline-derived CDR1 and CDR2 are SNHLY and FYNNEI. This CDR3 is 13 amino acids long. CDR3 protein: CASSGTGYQPQHF. The CDR3 coding sequence is TGTGCCAGCAGCGGGACAGGGTACCAGCCCCAGCATTTT.

The J gene is TRBJ1-5, the V gene TRBV7-2; 8 bases agree with TRBD1. Germline V CDR1 and CDR2: SGHTA, FQGNSA. The CDR3 contains 15 residues. With V trimmed by 1 base and J by 5 bases, 4 bases remained unmatched. DNA of the CDR3: TGTGCCAGCAGCTTAGGGCAGGGGGCGTATCAGCCCCAGCATTTT. This encodes CASSLGQGAYQPQHF.

The chain carries TRBV19 and TRBJ1-2, with D possibly TRBD1 on 5 matching bases. V was trimmed by 5 bases and J by 9 bases, leaving 13 bases between them. Germline V gives CDR1 LNHDA, CDR2 SQIVND (reference sequence). The CDR3 has 12 residues. The CDR3 DNA reads TGTGCCAGTAGTCTCGACAGCCCCAGCTACACCTTC. It encodes CASSLDSPSYTF.

This chain connects TRBV25-1 to TRBJ1-2; possible D gene TRBD1, 5 bases. Trimming pared 4 bases from V and 5 bases from J, leaving 17 bases between. The CDR3 covers 15 residues. Looked up from germline, CDR1 is MGHDK and CDR2 is SYGVNS. This chain's CDR3 is CASSAIDRDVYGYTF. The CDR3 bases are TGTGCCAGCAGTGCAATTGACAGAGACGTATATGGCTACACCTTC.

The gene calls are TRBV10-3 and TRBJ1-2, with D uncertain. This CDR3 is built from 14 residues. Germline V gene sequence: CDR1 ENHRY, CDR2 SYGVKD. Trimming removed 1 base at V and 3 bases at J, with 9 bases between. The CDR3 nucleotides are TGTGCCATCAGTGAGTTAAACTCACACTATGGCTACACCTTC. Amino acid sequence: CAISELNSHYGYTF.

This rearrangement joins TRBV9 to TRBJ2-3; D unresolved. V shed 2 bases and J shed 1 base, with 8 bases lying between them. Germline V gene data show CDR1 as SGDLS and CDR2 as YYNGEE. The length of the CDR3 is 14 residues. The CDR3: CASSVDLGTDTQYF. CDR3 nucleotide sequence: TGTGCCAGCAGCGTCGACTTGGGCACAGATACGCAGTATTTT.

This clone was seen only a few times. V and J are TRBV6-5 and TRBJ1-4; 7 bases align to TRBD1. This CDR3 has 15 residues. Germline values: CDR1 MNHEY, CDR2 SVGAGI. J was trimmed by 6 bases and V by 6 bases; bases with no gene match: 10. CDR3 DNA: TGTGCCAGCAGGCAGCCGGGACAGCCTCATGAAAAACTGTTTTTT. It encodes CASRQPGQPHEKLFF.

CDR3 protein: CASSLDPGQGNSPLHF. As DNA, the CDR3 is TGCGCCAGCAGCCTCGATCCAGGACAGGGAAATTCACCCCTCCACTTT. The rearrangement uses TRBV4-3 and TRBJ1-6; 8 bases fit TRBD1. CDR1 and CDR2 from the germline V gene are LGHNA and YSLEER. The CDR3 has 16 amino acids. V lost 4 bases and J lost 7; bases outside the gene matches: 9.

The chain couples TRBV6-5 to TRBJ1-4, with a possible D match to TRBD1 (6 bases). V dropped 6 bases and J dropped 4 bases, with 12 bases sitting between them. CDR3 length: 14 residues. Germline V gives CDR1 MNHEY, CDR2 SVGAGI. This CDR3 reads CASRRYRVNEKLFF. The CDR3 coding sequence is TGTGCCAGCAGAAGATACAGGGTTAATGAAAAACTGTTTTTT.

This chain uses TRBV7-2 with TRBJ2-4; 8 bases are shared with TRBD1. Trimming removed 5 bases from V and 8 bases from J; junction bases left unmatched: 14. In germline, CDR1 is SGHTA, CDR2 FQGNSA. The CDR3 consists of 16 residues. CDR3 sequence (DNA): TGTGCCAGCAGCCCAAGACAGGGGCTGAGAACGGACATTCAGTACTTC. Protein sequence: CASSPRQGLRTDIQYF.

The chain joins TRBV5-1 to TRBJ1-1; weak D call: TRBD1 (5 bases). CDR1 and CDR2 (germline): SGHRS, YFSETQ. Between the trimmed V and J ends, which lost 2 bases and 1 base, there was a span of 6 bases. The CDR3 is 13 residues long. The CDR3 nucleotides read TGCGCCAGCAGCTTCCAGGGGAACACTGAAGCTTTCTTT. Translation gives CASSFQGNTEAFF.

This chain connects TRBV7-6 to TRBJ1-2, with D perhaps matching TRBD1 (5 bases). Per germline, CDR1 SGHVS and CDR2 FNYEAQ. Trimming removed 4 bases at V and 4 bases at J, with 13 bases between. The CDR3 runs 14 residues. CDR3 DNA: TGTGCCAGCAGCTCGAACCCGGGGGTCTATGGCTACACCTTC. Translation gives CASSSNPGVYGYTF.

The V call is TRBV19, the J call TRBJ2-7; 9 nucleotides align to TRBD2. Germline V lookup: CDR1 LNHDA, CDR2 SQIVND (reference sequence). Unmatched junction bases numbered 9, after V lost 11 bases and J lost 4 bases. CDR3 size: 13 residues. The CDR3 bases are TGTGCCCTACCGGGGCTAGCGGGGTACGAGCAGTACTTC. It encodes CALPGLAGYEQYF.

The chain joins TRBV7-2 to TRBJ1-1, with TRBD1 identical over 7 bases. Germline-derived CDR1 and CDR2 are SGHTA and FQGNSA. The CDR3 length is 14 residues. V was pared by 2 bases and J by 1 base, with 1 base of the junction left unmatched. The CDR3 reads CASSLRQGNTEAFF. The CDR3 coding sequence is TGTGCCAGCAGCTTAAGACAGGGGAACACTGAAGCTTTCTTT.